A single sample is the source of the 29 T cell receptor beta chains below, sequenced in a study of blood T cells in healthy people across ages (dated by TCRdb to the mid-2010s). The library was generated by 5' RACE. The instrument was an Illumina HiSeq 2500. A second PCR of about 7 to 12 cycles was run with a J-beta primer mix and a sample-barcoded 5' primer. The public reads were quality trimmed at Q25 with fastp and then assembled into clones with MiXCR by TCRdb, keeping productive beta chains. Merged by CDR3 protein, the rows form single entries marked with the most common genes and DNA. This sample is represented by 1 million or so distinct CDR3 sequences; more than 40% of them were singletons. Jointly, the top ten make up 15% to 20% of the sample. The sequenced material came from blood. The receptors shown here come from a woman aged 55-70 years in good health.

A few counts support this clonotype. The rearrangement uses TRBV12-5 and TRBJ2-5, with D possibly being TRBD1 or TRBD2 (6 bases each). The J call may not be correct, given that the DNA end is closer to TRBJ2-7. CDR3 length: 13 residues. The germline V gene encodes CDR1 LGHNT and CDR2 FRNRAP. CDR3 coding DNA: TGTGCTAGTTGTCCATCGGGGGCGTACGAGCAGTACTTC. Encoded protein: CASCPSGAYEQYF.

The V gene is TRBV18, the J gene TRBJ2-1; D is unresolved. V was clipped by 0 bases and J by 3 bases, with 6 bases between them. From germline, CDR1 is KGHSH and CDR2 LQKENI. The CDR3 is 14 residues long. As DNA, the CDR3 is TGTGCCAGCTCACCACCGGAGAACTACAATGAGCAGTTCTTC. It encodes CASSPPENYNEQFF.

The chain uses TRBV27 and TRBJ2-5, with D perhaps matching TRBD1 (6 bases). Germline CDR1 and CDR2: MNHEY and SMNVEV (reference sequence). V was pared by 8 bases and J by 11 bases, with 21 bases between. The CDR3 has 13 residues. The CDR3 here is CASLLSGDNEQYF. Here the CDR3 DNA reads TGTGCCAGCCTCCTCTCCGGGGACAATGAGCAGTACTTC.

This rearrangement joins TRBV5-1 to TRBJ2-1; weak D call: TRBD2 (5 bases). V lost 0 bases to trimming and J lost 6 bases, with 13 bases between them. The V gene's germline CDR1 is SGHRS and CDR2 YFSETQ. The CDR3 sequence is 15 residues long. CDR3 in amino acids: CASSLVGNGGNEQFF. For the CDR3, the DNA is TGCGCCAGCAGCTTGGTCGGGAATGGAGGCAATGAGCAGTTCTTC.

The CDR3 DNA reads as TGTGCCATCAGTCCGACAGGGGGGAGTGAGACTAATGAAAAACTGTTTTTT. Translating gives CAISPTGGSETNEKLFF. The chain employs TRBV10-3 and TRBJ1-4; 9 bases match TRBD1. The CDR3 extends over 17 amino acids. The junction had 9 bases not matched to a gene; V was cut back by 5 bases and J by 2 bases. Germline CDR1 ENHRY, CDR2 SYGVKD.

In this sample, this clonotype turned up many times. CDR3 in amino acids: CASSQVRSGANVLTF. The CDR3 DNA reads as TGTGCCAGCAGCCAAGTCCGCTCTGGGGCCAACGTCCTGACTTTC. The rearrangement links TRBV4-2 to TRBJ2-6; no clear D. Looked up from germline, CDR1 is LGHNA and CDR2 is YNFKEQ. CDR3 size: 15 residues. The V end lost 1 base, the J end lost 0 bases, and 4 bases lay between the germline ends.

This chain joins TRBV7-3 and TRBJ2-3; D gene unclear. V lost 5 bases and J lost 0, with 15 bases in between. Germline CDR1 is SGHTA and CDR2 is FQGTGA. This CDR3 has 16 residues. CDR3 coding DNA: TGTGCCAGCAGCCCCACCCTTATCTCTAGCACAGATACGCAGTATTTT. This gives the protein CASSPTLISSTDTQYF.

Only one count was recorded for this clonotype. CDR3 DNA: TGTGCCAGCAGCGGTCCCGAGGACACTGAAGCTTTCTTT. This sequence encodes CASSGPEDTEAFF. The V gene is TRBV9, the J gene TRBJ1-1; D is unclear. The CDR3 consists of 13 residues. The germline CDR1 and CDR2 sequences are SGDLS and YYNGEE. Trimming removed 3 bases at V and 3 bases at J, with 9 bases between.

This clonotype was counted between two and nine times. This chain links TRBV12-3 or TRBV12-4 with TRBJ2-1; the match to TRBD2 covers 7 bases. This CDR3 contains 16 residues. The V segment lost 6 bases and the J segment 9 bases; nucleotides outside the gene matches: 17. The CDR3 protein is CASSLWGGRSGGEQFF. CDR3 in DNA: TGTGCCAGCAGCTTGTGGGGCGGGAGATCGGGAGGTGAGCAGTTCTTC.

Written as DNA, the CDR3 is TGCAGTGCTAGAGGGCGGGAGGACCGCACAGATACGCAGTATTTT. The encoded protein is CSARGREDRTDTQYF. This chain links TRBV20-1 with TRBJ2-3; 8 nucleotides line up with TRBD2. V lost 1 base to trimming and J lost 1 base; unmatched junction nucleotides: 4. The CDR3 is 15 amino acids. Germline values: CDR1 DFQATT, CDR2 SNEGSKA (reference sequence).

V usage is TRBV28 and J usage is TRBJ2-7, with D possibly matching TRBD2 (5 bases). CDR3 size: 12 residues. V dropped 7 bases and J dropped 7 bases, with 14 bases sitting between them. CDR1 MDHEN and CDR2 SYDVKM come from the germline V gene. CDR3 DNA sequence: TGTGCCAGCAAGCGTAGGGAGAGTGAGCAGTACTTC. It yields the protein CASKRRESEQYF.

CDR3 amino acids: CASSNRQGALFYEQYF. The CDR3 DNA reads TGTGCCAGCAGCAACAGACAGGGGGCCTTGTTTTACGAGCAGTACTTC. This chain links TRBV21-1 with TRBJ2-7; TRBD1, the table's D call, lacks a check against the DNA. TRBV21-1 corresponds to a pseudogene. The CDR3 totals 16 residues.

The chain has TRBV5-6 and TRBJ1-5; 12 positions agree with TRBD1. Germline V gives CDR1 SGHDT, CDR2 YYEEEE. V dropped 7 bases and J dropped 9; count of bases not matched to a gene: 14. There are 16 residues in the CDR3. CDR3 amino acids: CASQLSGQGAEGPQHF. CDR3 bases: TGTGCCAGCCAACTCTCGGGACAGGGGGCTGAAGGGCCCCAGCATTTT.

The rearrangement uses TRBV6-6 and TRBJ2-3; D possibly corresponds to TRBD1 (5 bases). Germline loops: CDR1 MNHNY, CDR2 SVGAGI (reference sequence). This CDR3 has 15 amino acids. Trimming cost V 3 bases and J 2 bases, with 12 bases left between them. The CDR3 loop is CASSYEDRVTDTQYF. CDR3 DNA: TGTGCCAGCAGTTATGAAGACAGAGTCACAGATACGCAGTATTTT.

This clonotype has only a few counts. V is TRBV20-1 and J is TRBJ2-3; 9 bases match TRBD2. Unmatched junction bases numbered 6, after V lost 3 bases and J lost 2 bases. Germline CDR1 DFQATT, CDR2 SNEGSKA (reference sequence). The CDR3 length is 15 residues. CDR3 amino acids: CSARSRLAATDTQYF. Here the CDR3 DNA reads TGCAGTGCTAGGAGTAGACTAGCGGCCACAGATACGCAGTATTTT.

This clonotype has only one observation. The chain couples TRBV4-2 to TRBJ2-7; tentatively, D is TRBD1 or TRBD2 (6 bases each). The J call may be mistaken, given a closer DNA end match to TRBJ2-5. Germline values: CDR1 LGHNA, CDR2 YNFKEQ. CDR3 length equals 16 residues. CDR3 DNA sequence: TGTGCCAGCAGCCCCCTAGGGGGGCGAGAGGTAGAGACCCAGTACTTC. Translating it yields CASSPLGGREVETQYF.

The rearrangement links TRBV6-5 to TRBJ2-7; perhaps TRBD1 as D (6 bases). CDR3 length: 15 residues. Trimming left V 6 bases short and J 1 base short, with 16 bases between. Germline V lookup: CDR1 MNHEY, CDR2 SVGAGI. Here the CDR3 reads CASRYRAPSSYEQYF. CDR3 coding DNA: TGTGCCAGCAGGTACAGGGCCCCCTCATCCTACGAGCAGTACTTC.

This clonotype was observed a single time. The rearrangement links TRBV7-2 to TRBJ2-7; TRBD2 aligns across 10 bases. The CDR3 runs 17 residues. Per germline, CDR1 SGHTA and CDR2 FQGNSA. With 1 base clipped from V and 0 bases from J, the junction kept 6 bases outside the gene matches. The CDR3 spells CASSLGSAGGSSYEQYF. Here the CDR3 DNA reads TGTGCCAGCAGCTTAGGCTCAGCGGGAGGGAGCTCCTACGAGCAGTACTTC.

The V call is TRBV5-1, the J call TRBJ2-7, with a weak D call TRBD1 (5 bases). The DNA end is a closer match to TRBJ2-5, so the J assignment may be wrong. The CDR3 consists of 13 residues. Germline CDR1 reads SGHRS; CDR2 reads YFSETQ. CDR3 sequence reads: CASRSDIKETQYF. The CDR3 DNA follows: TGCGCCAGCAGATCGGACATAAAAGAGACCCAGTACTTC.

V is TRBV5-1 and J is TRBJ2-5; 8 bases line up with TRBD2. The V and J ends lost 3 bases and 1 base, in that order; junction bases with no gene match: 5. Germline V gene sequence: CDR1 SGHRS, CDR2 YFSETQ. This CDR3 contains 15 residues. The CDR3 loop is CASSYSGKGQETQYF. CDR3 nucleotides: TGCGCCAGCAGCTATAGCGGGAAGGGCCAAGAGACCCAGTACTTC.

V and J are TRBV20-1 and TRBJ2-1; D is perhaps TRBD2 (5 bases). Germline V gene sequence: CDR1 DFQATT, CDR2 SNEGSKA (reference sequence). The CDR3 contains 15 residues. V lost 3 bases to trimming and J lost 1 base, with 13 bases between them. The CDR3 sequence is CSASRHGGSYNEQFF. The CDR3 bases are TGCAGTGCTAGTCGCCACGGAGGATCCTACAATGAGCAGTTCTTC.

There are a few counts of this clonotype. The chain has TRBV5-1 and TRBJ2-5; possible D gene TRBD2, 5 bases. Germline CDR1 SGHRS, CDR2 YFSETQ. V shed 3 bases and J shed 2 bases, with 5 bases lying between them. CDR3 size: 12 residues. CDR3 sequence (DNA): TGCGCCAGCAGCTGGGAGCAAGAGACCCAGTACTTC. Its translation: CASSWEQETQYF.

The chain recombines TRBV11-3 with TRBJ2-4, with 8 positions matching TRBD1. J lost 2 bases, V lost 1 base, and 13 bases had no gene match. The CDR3 extends over 19 amino acids. Germline values: CDR1 SGHNT, CDR2 YENEEA. The CDR3 loop is CASSLVYMRTGRPKNIQYF. The CDR3, as DNA: TGTGCCAGCAGCTTAGTGTACATGCGGACAGGGAGACCCAAAAACATTCAGTACTTC.

This clonotype came up many times. V usage is TRBV6-5 and J usage is TRBJ2-3; 9 bases map to TRBD2. In germline, CDR1 is MNHEY, CDR2 SVGAGI. The CDR3 has 14 amino acids. With 7 bases clipped from V and 5 bases from J, the junction kept 7 bases outside the gene matches. CDR3 DNA sequence: TGTGCCAGCATTCCAGCGGGAGGTGGAGATACGCAGTATTTT. Protein sequence: CASIPAGGGDTQYF.

The rearrangement links TRBV4-1 to TRBJ2-3; weak D call: TRBD2 (7 bases). The ends were cut back, 1 base at V and 3 bases at J, with 17 bases in the middle. The germline CDR1 and CDR2 sequences are MGHRA and YSYEKL. CDR3 length equals 17 residues. The CDR3 loop is CASSQVLAEGGTDTQYF. DNA for the CDR3: TGCGCCAGCAGCCAAGTGCTAGCGGAGGGGGGAACAGATACGCAGTATTTT.

The chain is built from TRBV12-3 or TRBV12-4 and TRBJ1-1, with a weak D call TRBD1 (5 bases). This CDR3 comprises 15 residues. Trimming removed 3 bases from V and 0 bases from J, with 11 bases in between. CDR3 in DNA: TGTGCCAGCAGTTTCGGGGCAGTTATGAACACTGAAGCTTTCTTT. It yields the protein CASSFGAVMNTEAFF.

The sample holds a few counts of this clonotype. The V and J genes are TRBV6-6 and TRBJ2-5, with D unclear. With 5 bases removed from V and 2 bases from J, the gap between germline ends came to 15 bases. The CDR3 spans 15 residues. The germline V gene has CDR1 MNHNY and CDR2 SVGAGI (reference sequence). Here the CDR3 reads CASSTSLAFQETQYF. CDR3 sequence (DNA): TGTGCCAGCAGTACGTCTCTGGCGTTTCAAGAGACCCAGTACTTC.

As for this clonotype: The junction departs from the called germline gene at one end, perhaps through a read error. The V call is TRBV3-1, the J call TRBJ2-1; 9 bases fit TRBD2. The germline CDR1 and CDR2 sequences are LGHDT and YNNKEL (reference sequence). The CDR3 length is 15 residues. The CDR3 loop reads CASSQISGRINVQFF. The CDR3 DNA follows: TGTGCCAGCAGCCAGATAAGCGGGAGGATCAATGTGCAGTTCTTC.

This chain connects TRBV5-1 to TRBJ1-1; D perhaps matches TRBD1 (5 bases). Germline V gene sequence: CDR1 SGHRS, CDR2 YFSETQ. The CDR3 length is 14 residues. The ends were cut back, 4 bases at V and 4 bases at J, with 14 bases in the middle. The CDR3 DNA sequence: TGCGCCAGCAGCCCGGCCCCGGGGGGCACTGAAGCTTTCTTT. Encoded protein: CASSPAPGGTEAFF.